This T cell receptor beta chain was recovered during a study of T cell changes during pregnancy in multiple sclerosis. Germline loops: CDR1 SGHTS, CDR2 YDEGEE. The V end lost 4 bases, the J end lost 4 bases, and 14 bases lay between the germline ends. CDR3 size: 14 residues. TCRdb keeps only in-frame clones here, not all; method: immunoSEQ multiplex PCR. The data hold tens of thousands of clones, with 90% to 95% observed a single time. The source material was CD4+ T cells from peripheral blood mononuclear cells, sampled before pregnancy. The receptor was isolated from a female donor with multiple sclerosis, enrolled in a pregnancy study. This rearrangement joins TRBV5-8 to TRBJ1-2; tentative D call: TRBD1 (5 bases). Here the CDR3 reads CASSPDTGPYGYTF. Written as DNA, the CDR3 is TGTGCCAGCAGCCCTGACACAGGCCCCTATGGCTACACCTTC.